This TCR beta chain was captured in a study of T cell responses to AZD1222 COVID-19 vaccine. Findings and limits, study-wide: Within unmutated variant regions lay the reported targets of nearly half of spike-specific TCRs. Sampling captured repertoires only after the peak T cell response.

Generated by immunoSEQ multiplex PCR, the TCRdb table keeps only in-frame clones and is missing some. This sample yields around 140,000 clones, of which approximately 93% are seen a single time; 12% belongs to the top ten. The V and J ends lost 3 bases and 0 bases respectively, with 6 bases between them. The germline V gene encodes CDR1 GTSNPN and CDR2 SVGIG (reference sequence). The CDR3 covers 13 residues. Remarks on this clone: Its specificity is not known.

The genes are TRBV30 and TRBJ1-3; D is possibly TRBD1 (6 bases). Sequencing used peripheral blood, obtained after recovery from COVID-19. This clonotype was obtained from an adult who had recovered from COVID-19. CDR3 sequence (DNA): TGTGCCTGGAGGACAGGCTCTGGAAACACCATATATTTT. Protein: CAWRTGSGNTIYF.